These T cell receptor beta chains were read from a single sample in a study of cytomegalovirus exposure and HLA in healthy donors. Clones were read by immunoSEQ multiplex PCR, and TCRdb kept only the in-frame ones, dropping some. The sample shows over 150,000 clones, approximately 96% of them seen only once. Source material: PBMCs. The receptors here all came from a woman under 30 in good health and CMV-seronegative. Both conserved end residues are part of each CDR3. A D gene is named only where the DNA matches it firmly. For some rows the clone size is stated as once, few or many, or as a class when expanded; others skip it.

CDR3 DNA: TGTGCCAGCAGCAACCCGACTAGCGGGGGACACGAGCAGTACTTC; CDR3 protein: CASSNPTSGGHEQYF; clone size: -; D gene: TRBD2; V gene: TRBV5-4; J gene: TRBJ2-7
CDR3 DNA: TGCGCCAGCAGGGAGTACATGTACCAAGAGACCCAGTACTTC; CDR3 protein: CASREYMYQETQYF; clone size: -; D gene: -; V gene: TRBV5-1; J gene: TRBJ2-5
CDR3 DNA: TGTGCCAGCAGCTCCCACCCCTACACAGATACGCAGTATTTT; CDR3 protein: CASSSHPYTDTQYF; clone size: -; D gene: -; V gene: TRBV7-6; J gene: TRBJ2-3
CDR3 DNA: TGTGCCGCCGGACAGAGCTCCTACGAGCAGTACTTC; CDR3 protein: CAAGQSSYEQYF; clone size: -; D gene: -; V gene: TRBV30; J gene: TRBJ2-7
CDR3 DNA: TGTGCCAGCAGCTTGGATCAGGGCGAGTACTTC; CDR3 protein: CASSLDQGEYF; clone size: -; D gene: -; V gene: TRBV5-8; J gene: TRBJ2-7
CDR3 DNA: TGTGCCAGCAGCTTAATGGGGCGGGGGGTGAGCTCCTACAATGAGCAGTTCTTC; CDR3 protein: CASSLMGRGVSSYNEQFF; clone size: -; D gene: TRBD2; V gene: TRBV7-3; J gene: TRBJ2-1
CDR3 DNA: TGTGCCAGCAGCCCCCCCTTTGGGATCCCGGGACAGGACACCTACGAGCAGTACTTC; CDR3 protein: CASSPPFGIPGQDTYEQYF; clone size: -; D gene: TRBD1; V gene: TRBV27; J gene: TRBJ2-7
CDR3 DNA: TGTGCCAGCAGCCAAACAGGGGTCGTGGGTGAAAAACTGTTTTTT; CDR3 protein: CASSQTGVVGEKLFF; clone size: -; D gene: TRBD1; V gene: TRBV9; J gene: TRBJ1-4
CDR3 DNA: TGTGCCATAGCGGGATCGGACGAAAAACTGTTTTTT; CDR3 protein: CAIAGSDEKLFF; clone size: -; D gene: -; V gene: TRBV30; J gene: TRBJ1-4
CDR3 DNA: TGTGCCAGCAGACCGGGACTAGCGGGGGGGACCGGGGAGCTGTTTTTT; CDR3 protein: CASRPGLAGGTGELFF; clone size: -; D gene: TRBD2; V gene: TRBV2; J gene: TRBJ2-2
CDR3 DNA: TGCGCCAGCAGCCCTACCCGCGGGGAGGCGACCTACGAGCAGTACTTC; CDR3 protein: CASSPTRGEATYEQYF; clone size: -; D gene: -; V gene: TRBV5-1; J gene: TRBJ2-7
CDR3 DNA: TGTGCCAGCAGGGCTCGACAGGGCAGTCAGCCCCAGCATTTT; CDR3 protein: CASRARQGSQPQHF; clone size: -; D gene: TRBD1; V gene: TRBV2; J gene: TRBJ1-5
CDR3 DNA: TGTGCCAGCAGGTGGGGGGACTCTGGAAACACCATATATTTT; CDR3 protein: CASRWGDSGNTIYF; clone size: -; D gene: -; V gene: TRBV6-1; J gene: TRBJ1-3
CDR3 DNA: TGTGCCAGAAGCTTGTGCGGGGGGTGGCCCGATGAGCAGTTCTTC; CDR3 protein: CARSLCGGWPDEQFF; clone size: once; D gene: TRBD2; V gene: TRBV5-3; J gene: TRBJ2-1
CDR3 DNA: TGTGCCACCAGCAGCCCAGGGCTTAATTCACCCCTCCACTTT; CDR3 protein: CATSSPGLNSPLHF; clone size: -; D gene: -; V gene: TRBV15; J gene: TRBJ1-6
CDR3 DNA: TGTGCCAGCAGTTTAGGGCAGGGGCTCCCTAACTATGGCTACACCTTC; CDR3 protein: CASSLGQGLPNYGYTF; clone size: once; D gene: -; V gene: TRBV27; J gene: TRBJ1-2
CDR3 DNA: TGCGCCAGCAGTCAATCCGGGACAGCTAACTATGGCTACACCTTC; CDR3 protein: CASSQSGTANYGYTF; clone size: -; D gene: TRBD1; V gene: TRBV23-1; J gene: TRBJ1-2
CDR3 DNA: TGTGCCAAGACTAGCGGGGACAATGAGCAGTTCTTC; CDR3 protein: CAKTSGDNEQFF; clone size: -; D gene: -; V gene: TRBV21-1; J gene: TRBJ2-1
CDR3 DNA: TGTGCCAGCAGCTTAGCACCCCTTCGACAGGGGACTGGCTACACCTTC; CDR3 protein: CASSLAPLRQGTGYTF; clone size: -; D gene: TRBD1; V gene: TRBV7-2; J gene: TRBJ1-2
CDR3 DNA: TGTGCCAGCAGCCCTACCCCCGGGACAGGGGGCCACGAGCAGTACTTC; CDR3 protein: CASSPTPGTGGHEQYF; clone size: -; D gene: TRBD1; V gene: TRBV5-4; J gene: TRBJ2-7
CDR3 DNA: TGTGCCACCAGCAGAGCCCCGTCCCCAGATACGCAGTATTTT; CDR3 protein: CATSRAPSPDTQYF; clone size: -; D gene: -; V gene: TRBV15; J gene: TRBJ2-3
CDR3 DNA: TGTGCCAGCAGCGACCAGGCCTACAATGAGCAGTTCTTC; CDR3 protein: CASSDQAYNEQFF; clone size: -; D gene: -; V gene: TRBV2; J gene: TRBJ2-1
CDR3 DNA: TGTGCCAGCAGCTCGGCAGATACGCAGTATTTT; CDR3 protein: CASSSADTQYF; clone size: -; D gene: -; V gene: TRBV5-4; J gene: TRBJ2-3
CDR3 DNA: TGTGCCAGCAGCTTACCCCAAATGACAGGGGGGCGTGAAAAACTGTTTTTT; CDR3 protein: CASSLPQMTGGREKLFF; clone size: -; D gene: TRBD1; V gene: TRBV7-9; J gene: TRBJ1-4
CDR3 DNA: TGCGCCAGCAGCTTGGACCTGACAGGCCGGCCGATCACAGATACGCAGTATTTT; CDR3 protein: CASSLDLTGRPITDTQYF; clone size: once; D gene: -; V gene: TRBV5-1; J gene: TRBJ2-3
CDR3 DNA: TGTGCCAGCAGTTACTCAGGGACAGGGGGCAATGAGCAGTTCTTC; CDR3 protein: CASSYSGTGGNEQFF; clone size: -; D gene: TRBD1; V gene: TRBV6-5; J gene: TRBJ2-1
CDR3 DNA: TGTGCCAGCAGCTTAGATATATCGAGGGCGCGCAGAGAGACCCAGTACTTC; CDR3 protein: CASSLDISRARRETQYF; clone size: -; D gene: -; V gene: TRBV11-2; J gene: TRBJ2-5
CDR3 DNA: TGTGCCAGCTCACCTGCAACTAGCACAGATACGCAGTATTTT; CDR3 protein: CASSPATSTDTQYF; clone size: -; D gene: -; V gene: TRBV18; J gene: TRBJ2-3
CDR3 DNA: TGTGCCAGCAGCCTAAGTAGGACTAGCGGGGGGCAAGAGACCCAGTACTTC; CDR3 protein: CASSLSRTSGGQETQYF; clone size: -; D gene: TRBD2; V gene: TRBV4-2; J gene: TRBJ2-5
CDR3 DNA: TGTGCCAGCAGCCTAACACTGGGCAGCAACGAGCAGTACTTC; CDR3 protein: CASSLTLGSNEQYF; clone size: -; D gene: -; V gene: TRBV5-5; J gene: TRBJ2-7
CDR3 DNA: TGCGCCAGCAGCCAATACCGTTCGACACCGGGACTTGAAGCTTTCTTT; CDR3 protein: CASSQYRSTPGLEAFF; clone size: -; D gene: -; V gene: TRBV4-1; J gene: TRBJ1-1
CDR3 DNA: TGTGCCACCAGCAGCTCAGGGGCGATTGAAGCTTTCTTT; CDR3 protein: CATSSSGAIEAFF; clone size: -; D gene: -; V gene: TRBV15; J gene: TRBJ1-1
CDR3 DNA: TGCGCCAGCAGCTTTTCGACAGCACAAGAGACCCAGTACTTC; CDR3 protein: CASSFSTAQETQYF; clone size: -; D gene: -; V gene: TRBV5-1; J gene: TRBJ2-5
CDR3 DNA: TGCGCCAGCAGCTCACAGGGCTACGAGCAGTACTTC; CDR3 protein: CASSSQGYEQYF; clone size: -; D gene: -; V gene: TRBV4-1; J gene: TRBJ2-7
CDR3 DNA: TGTGCCAGCAGCCAGAAGTACGGCGGGGAGGCCGGGGAGCTGTTTTTT; CDR3 protein: CASSQKYGGEAGELFF; clone size: -; D gene: -; V gene: TRBV2; J gene: TRBJ2-2
CDR3 DNA: TGCGCCAGCAGCTTCCAGGCTGGTGCAGCTTTCTTT; CDR3 protein: CASSFQAGAAFF; clone size: -; D gene: -; V gene: TRBV5-1; J gene: TRBJ1-1
CDR3 DNA: TGCGCCAGCAGCCATCCGCCGAAGGACAGGGGGCAGGGCTACACCTTC; CDR3 protein: CASSHPPKDRGQGYTF; clone size: -; D gene: TRBD1; V gene: TRBV4-1; J gene: TRBJ1-2
CDR3 DNA: TGTGCCAGCAGTGATAGGGGGCCTGGAAACACCATATATTTT; CDR3 protein: CASSDRGPGNTIYF; clone size: once; D gene: TRBD1; V gene: TRBV2; J gene: TRBJ1-3
CDR3 DNA: TGTGCCAGCCACTTCGACAGCCAAGAGACCCAGTACTTC; CDR3 protein: CASHFDSQETQYF; clone size: -; D gene: -; V gene: TRBV30; J gene: TRBJ2-5
CDR3 DNA: TGTGCCAGCTCACCTTTGACTAGCGGGACAACCTACGAGCAGTACTTC; CDR3 protein: CASSPLTSGTTYEQYF; clone size: -; D gene: TRBD2; V gene: TRBV18; J gene: TRBJ2-7